These 10 T cell receptor beta chains came from one sample sequenced in a study of vaccination and CD4 T cells after COVID-19. No antigens are known for them. CD4+ T cells that had been cultured provided DNA sequenced with the Oncomine TCR Beta short-read assay. TCRdb redid the calling of the PCR reads with MiXCR, one entry per CDR3 protein. The data show about 12,000 distinct CDR3 sequences, about 60% seen once. Treatment reported: roughly 11-day PBMC culture with coronavirus spike peptide pools or control peptides (ViraFEST assay). Material for sequencing was CD4+ T cells from blood, cultured in vitro. The receptor source for this set is a human donor who had recovered from COVID-19.

V usage is TRBV19 and J usage is TRBJ2-3; TRBD2 matches at 14 bases. This CDR3 has 18 residues. Germline CDR1 is LNHDA and CDR2 is SQIVND (reference sequence). The J segment lost 4 bases and the V segment lost 5 bases, leaving 11 bases of the junction unmatched. CDR3 in amino acids: CASSLLTSGRAMADTQYF. CDR3 coding DNA: TGTGCCAGTAGTCTCCTGACTAGCGGGAGGGCCATGGCAGATACGCAGTATTTT.

The chain links TRBV7-6 to TRBJ1-1, with TRBD1 as a possible D gene (5 bases). Looked up from germline, CDR1 is SGHVS and CDR2 is FNYEAQ. The CDR3 consists of 18 residues. Trimming removed 3 bases from V and 0 bases from J, with 20 bases in between. The CDR3 loop is CASSLVAGTPGVNTEAFF. The DNA of the CDR3 is TGTGCCAGCAGCTTGGTGGCCGGGACCCCGGGTGTGAACACTGAAGCTTTCTTT.

In this sample, this clonotype turned up once. The CDR3 loop reads CASSPRTGQETQYF. CDR3 in DNA: TGTGCCAGTAGTCCAAGGACAGGTCAAGAGACCCAGTACTTC. The chain joins TRBV19 to TRBJ2-5; TRBD1 matches 7 bases. CDR3 length equals 14 residues. CDR1 and CDR2 from the germline V gene are LNHDA and SQIVND (reference sequence). V shed 5 bases, J shed 2 bases, and the junction held 5 bases outside the gene matches.

This clonotype came up a few times. The V and J genes are TRBV20-1 and TRBJ1-5; 7 bases agree with TRBD1. The V and J ends lost 1 base and 6 bases, in that order; junction bases with no gene match: 15. The CDR3 extends over 17 amino acids. CDR1 DFQATT and CDR2 SNEGSKA come from the germline V gene (reference sequence). The DNA of the CDR3 is TGCAGTGCTAGAGGGCCGGAGACAGGGCTCTTCGGTCAGCCCCAGCATTTT. It codes for CSARGPETGLFGQPQHF.

The chain links TRBV18 to TRBJ1-1; D is unclear. Germline CDR1 KGHSH, CDR2 LQKENI. There are 14 residues in the CDR3. Trimming removed 2 bases from V and 1 base from J, with 8 bases in between. This CDR3 is CASSPIVGNTEAFF. CDR3 nucleotides: TGTGCCAGCTCACCAATAGTAGGGAACACTGAAGCTTTCTTT.

The gene calls are TRBV4-2 and TRBJ1-5, with no clear D. V gave up 1 base and J gave up 8 bases, with 12 bases separating them. Germline CDR1 reads LGHNA; CDR2 reads YNFKEQ. This CDR3 contains 14 residues. As DNA, the CDR3 is TGTGCCAGCAGCCAAGGAAGGGTAGGAGAGCCCCAGCATTTT. This gives the protein CASSQGRVGEPQHF.

The chain combines TRBV18 with TRBJ2-7; D possibly corresponds to TRBD2 (6 bases). V was cut by 1 base and J by 6 bases, with 16 bases left in between. The CDR3 is 15 residues long. The germline CDR1 and CDR2 sequences are KGHSH and LQKENI. Written as DNA, the CDR3 is TGTGCCAGCTCACCACAGCGGGCAGCCGCGAGCGAGCAGTACTTC. It encodes CASSPQRAAASEQYF.

This clonotype came up a few times. The V gene is TRBV20-1, the J gene TRBJ1-6; D may be TRBD1 (6 bases). V gave up 1 base and J gave up 7 bases, with 11 bases separating them. Germline V lookup: CDR1 DFQATT, CDR2 SNEGSKA (reference sequence). The CDR3 is 14 residues long. The CDR3 is CSARGGGGNSPLHF. The CDR3 coding sequence is TGCAGTGCTAGAGGGGGAGGGGGAAATTCACCCCTCCACTTT.

This clonotype turned up a few times. The rearrangement links TRBV6-1 to TRBJ2-5; 8 bases map to TRBD2. CDR1 is MNHNS and CDR2 is SASEGT in the germline V gene. The CDR3 extends over 16 amino acids. The V gene end was trimmed by 6 bases and the J gene end by 4 bases; junction bases not matched to a gene: 13. CDR3 sequence (DNA): TGTGCCAGCAGCGAGCAAGGGGTGGCGGGAGGAGAGACCCAGTACTTC. Its protein is CASSEQGVAGGETQYF.

The chain joins TRBV30 to TRBJ2-1; D unclear. Between the trimmed V and J ends, which lost 1 base and 2 bases, there was a span of 6 bases. CDR3 length: 13 amino acids. In germline, CDR1 is GTSNPN, CDR2 SVGIG (reference sequence). The CDR3 DNA sequence: TGTGCCTGGAGTGGAGGAACCTACAATGAGCAGTTCTTC. This encodes CAWSGGTYNEQFF.